This T cell receptor beta chain was captured by sequencing in a study of CD8+CD57+ T cells in acquired aplastic anemia. Study-wide context: Mean read depth for CD4+ cells from healthy donors was roughly 11 million.

This clonotype was found many times. CDR3 and TCR beta VDJ profiling relied on a genomic DNA template. TCRdb reprocessed the reads with MiXCR, giving one entry per CDR3 protein. The table has over 100,000 distinct CDR3 sequences, around 41% seen once; the top ten hold less than 8.5%. This CDR3 contains 11 residues. V dropped 5 bases and J dropped 0 bases, with 2 bases sitting between them. Germline CDR1 and CDR2: ENHRY and SYGVKD. The clonotype comes from a human donor in good health, serving as a control. The genes are TRBV10-3 and TRBJ2-7; D unresolved. The sample was sorted CD4+, CD8+, or CD8+CD57+ T cells (not recorded which) from PBMCs. Written as DNA, the CDR3 is TGTGCCATCAGTTTCTCCTACGAGCAGTACTTC. Residues: CAISFSYEQYF.